This TCR beta chain was recovered during a study of cytomegalovirus exposure and HLA in healthy donors. Study observations and caveats: The authors enumerated some 170 TCR beta chains as linked to cytomegalovirus. There were several of the most significant clusters that appeared linked to common viral pathogens in a later analysis.

Donors in the study were healthy people who gave bone marrow. Per germline, CDR1 SNHLY and CDR2 FYNNEI. The CDR3 consists of 15 residues. The V segment lost 5 bases and the J segment 3 bases; nucleotides outside the gene matches: 7. PCR used 60 Vbeta primers and 13 Jbeta primers. Clones were sequenced by immunoSEQ multiplex PCR, and TCRdb holds only the in-frame ones, with some missing. In all, the sample yields some 200,000 clones. As to this clone: As yet, its antigen is unknown.

The sample comprised PBMCs. This TCR was sampled from a girl aged 2 to 9 in good health and CMV-seropositive. This chain connects TRBV2 to TRBJ1-3; 7 bases line up with TRBD1. CDR3 sequence reads: CASSPRQGIGNTIYF. DNA for the CDR3: TGTGCCAGCAGTCCAAGACAGGGCATTGGAAACACCATATATTTT.